These 12 T cell receptor beta chains were sequenced from one sample in a study of CD4 and CD8 cells across lung adenocarcinoma regions. TCRdb fed the PCR reads into MiXCR, producing one record per CDR3 protein. The sample lists 9,500 to 12,000 distinct CDR3 sequences; around half were seen once. Sequencing was performed on CD8+ T cells from the margin of a lung tumor. The receptor source for this set is a male donor with lung adenocarcinoma. The CD4 and CD8 labels of this study may be unreliable.

In the case of this clonotype: One end of the junction does not line up with germline, which may come from a read error. In nucleotides, the CDR3 is TGTGCCAGTGACAAGGACAGGGGCGGCGGGGGCGGGGAGCAGTTTTTC. Encoded protein: CASDKDRGGGGGEQFF. The chain has TRBV6-1 and TRBJ2-1, with TRBD1 matching over 9 bases. Germline assignment: CDR1 MNHNS and CDR2 SASEGT. The CDR3 totals 16 residues.

This clonotype has ten or more counts. This sequence joins TRBV6-1 and TRBJ2-7; TRBD2 aligns across 9 bases. The CDR3 has 15 residues. The V and J ends lost 7 bases and 0 bases, in that order; junction bases with no gene match: 7. Germline CDR1 reads MNHNS; CDR2 reads SASEGT. CDR3 sequence: CASKPLAGTSYEQYF. DNA for the CDR3: TGTGCCAGCAAGCCCCTAGCGGGGACCTCCTACGAGCAGTACTTC.

V gene TRBV11-3 combines with J gene TRBJ2-5; 9 positions agree with TRBD1. The CDR3 spans 15 residues. The V gene end was trimmed by 4 bases and the J gene end by 5 bases; junction bases not matched to a gene: 8. CDR1 SGHNT and CDR2 YENEEA come from the germline V gene. The CDR3 DNA follows: TGTGCCAGCAGCTGGAGGACGACAGGGGGGGAGACCCAGTACTTC. Residues: CASSWRTTGGETQYF.

The table lists this clonotype with a few counts. This chain links TRBV27 with TRBJ2-3, with 11 bases aligning to TRBD2. The ends lost 6 bases at V and 2 bases at J; junction bases unmatched: 10. The CDR3 loop spans 17 amino acids. Germline V gene sequence: CDR1 MNHEY, CDR2 SMNVEV (reference sequence). CDR3 coding DNA: TGTGCCAGCAGACCAACACTAGCGGGAGTTGACACAGATACGCAGTATTTT. Its translation: CASRPTLAGVDTDTQYF.

There are many counts of this clonotype. This rearrangement joins TRBV5-1 to TRBJ2-3; 7 nucleotides match TRBD1. Germline-derived CDR1 and CDR2 are SGHRS and YFSETQ. The CDR3 loop spans 16 amino acids. The V gene end was trimmed by 4 bases and the J gene end by 1 base; junction bases not matched to a gene: 9. In nucleotides, the CDR3 is TGCGCCAGCAGCACCAAGACAGGGTCTGGCACAGATACGCAGTATTTT. Translation gives CASSTKTGSGTDTQYF.

This clonotype was observed many times. The chain links TRBV6-5 to TRBJ1-5; D possibly corresponds to TRBD1 (6 bases). V lost 4 bases, J lost 3 bases, and 10 bases lay in between. CDR3 size: 14 residues. CDR1 MNHEY and CDR2 SVGAGI come from the germline V gene. DNA for the CDR3: TGTGCCAGCAGTTTCACAGGGCCCAATCAGCCCCAGCATTTT. Protein: CASSFTGPNQPQHF.

In DNA, the CDR3 is TGCAGTGCTAGATTCCGGACCGGGACAGGGACTTCCTCACCCCTCCACTTT. Amino acids: CSARFRTGTGTSSPLHF. This chain connects TRBV20-1 to TRBJ1-6; the match to TRBD1 covers 9 bases. Germline values: CDR1 DFQATT, CDR2 SNEGSKA (reference sequence). With 2 bases clipped from V and 10 bases from J, the junction kept 15 bases outside the gene matches. This CDR3 has 17 amino acids.

Turning to this clonotype: One end of the junction varies from germline; a read error may be responsible. This chain links TRBV10-2 with TRBJ2-3; the D call may be TRBD1 or TRBD2 (6 bases each). This CDR3 has 14 amino acids. Germline lookup yields CDR1 WSHSY and CDR2 SAAADI. CDR3 coding DNA: TGCGCGGGGCTCGGGGGCCGGGACCAAGAGACGCAGTATTTC. Translated, it gives CAGLGGRDQETQYF.

In its sample, this clonotype was seen many times. This rearrangement joins TRBV6-5 to TRBJ1-2; TRBD1 is a possible D gene (5 bases). The CDR3 covers 13 residues. Trimming took 7 bases from V and 1 from J, leaving 10 bases between them. Germline CDR1 reads MNHEY; CDR2 reads SVGAGI. CDR3 sequence (DNA): TGTGCCAGCAAGAGGGGCCGTAACTATGGCTACACCTTC. Translating it yields CASKRGRNYGYTF.

This clonotype was observed a few times. A much bigger clone sits one base away, suggesting this may be a read error. The chain links TRBV6-1 to TRBJ2-1, with TRBD2 matching 8 bases. This CDR3 comprises 15 residues. Losses at the gene ends were 2 bases for V and 10 bases for J; bases not matched to a gene: 10. Germline assignment: CDR1 MNHNS and CDR2 SASEGT. CDR3 sequence reads: CASSETSGTSYEQFF. The CDR3 nucleotides are TGTGCCAGCAGTGAAACTAGCGGAACCTCCTACGAGCAGTTCTTC.

By proportion, this clonotype is large. The chain carries TRBV25-1 and TRBJ2-5; 8 bases match TRBD1. After removal of 5 bases from V and 5 bases from J, the junction contained 10 bases not matched to a gene. This CDR3 is built from 15 residues. CDR1 and CDR2 (germline): MGHDK, SYGVNS. CDR3 sequence: CASSPGTGWEETQYF. CDR3 nucleotide sequence: TGTGCCAGCAGTCCCGGGACAGGATGGGAGGAGACCCAGTACTTC.

Note on this clonotype: A junction end diverges from the germline sequence, so it may reflect a read error. The chain uses TRBV7-9 and TRBJ2-3; no reliable D call. The germline V gene encodes CDR1 SEHNR and CDR2 FQNEAQ (reference sequence). CDR3 length: 14 amino acids. The CDR3 nucleotides read TGTGCGGGCCGCCAGGCTGTGCGCACAAATGAGCAGTACTTT. Encoded protein: CAGRQAVRTNEQYF.